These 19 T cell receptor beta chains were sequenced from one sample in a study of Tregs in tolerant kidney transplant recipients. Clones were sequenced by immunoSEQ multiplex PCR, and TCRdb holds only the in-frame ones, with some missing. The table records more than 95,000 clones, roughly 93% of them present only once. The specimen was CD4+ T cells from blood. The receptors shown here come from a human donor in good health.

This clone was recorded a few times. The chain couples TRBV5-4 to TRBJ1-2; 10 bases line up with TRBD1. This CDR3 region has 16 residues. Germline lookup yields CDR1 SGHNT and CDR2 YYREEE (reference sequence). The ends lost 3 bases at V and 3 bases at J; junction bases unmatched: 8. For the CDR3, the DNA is TGTGCCAGCAGCTCGACCGGGACAGGGGTTGACTATGGCTACACCTTC. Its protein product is CASSSTGTGVDYGYTF. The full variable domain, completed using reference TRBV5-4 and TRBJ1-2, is ETGVTQSPTHLIKTRGQQVTLRCSSQSGHNTVSWYQQALGQGPQFIFQYYREEENGRGNFPPRFSGLQFPNYSSELNVNALELDDSALYLCASSSTGTGVDYGYTFGSGTRLTVV.

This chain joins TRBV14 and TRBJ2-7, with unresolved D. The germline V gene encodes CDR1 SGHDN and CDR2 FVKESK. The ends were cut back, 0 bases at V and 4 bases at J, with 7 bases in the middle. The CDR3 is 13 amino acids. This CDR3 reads CASSQDLGYEQYF. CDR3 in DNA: TGTGCCAGCAGCCAAGATTTAGGGTACGAGCAGTACTTC.

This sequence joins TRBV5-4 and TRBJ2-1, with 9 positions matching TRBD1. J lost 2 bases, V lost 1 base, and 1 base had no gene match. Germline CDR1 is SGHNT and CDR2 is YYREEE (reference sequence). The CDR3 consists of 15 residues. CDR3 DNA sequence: TGTGCCAGCAGCTTGAGACAGGGGGCCTACAATGAGCAGTTCTTC. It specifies CASSLRQGAYNEQFF.

CDR3 in DNA: TGCGCCAGCAGCTTGGTGGCCGTCACTAGCACAGATACGCAGTATTTT. It codes for CASSLVAVTSTDTQYF. The gene calls are TRBV5-1 and TRBJ2-3; no clear D gene. The germline gives CDR1 SGHRS, CDR2 YFSETQ. Trimming cost V 0 bases and J 0 bases, with 11 bases left between them. The CDR3 extends over 16 amino acids.

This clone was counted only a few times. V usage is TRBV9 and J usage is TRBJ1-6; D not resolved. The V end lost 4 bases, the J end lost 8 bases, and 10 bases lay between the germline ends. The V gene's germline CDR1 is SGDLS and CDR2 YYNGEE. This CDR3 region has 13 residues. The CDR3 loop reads CASSPRADSPLHF. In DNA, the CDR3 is TGTGCCAGCAGCCCTAGGGCGGATTCACCCCTCCACTTT.

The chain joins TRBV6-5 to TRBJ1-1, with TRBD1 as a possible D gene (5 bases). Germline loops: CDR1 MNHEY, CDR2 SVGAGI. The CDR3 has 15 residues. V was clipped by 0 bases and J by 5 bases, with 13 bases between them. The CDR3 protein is CASSYSWGAETEAFF. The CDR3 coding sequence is TGTGCCAGCAGTTACTCTTGGGGCGCCGAAACTGAAGCTTTCTTT.

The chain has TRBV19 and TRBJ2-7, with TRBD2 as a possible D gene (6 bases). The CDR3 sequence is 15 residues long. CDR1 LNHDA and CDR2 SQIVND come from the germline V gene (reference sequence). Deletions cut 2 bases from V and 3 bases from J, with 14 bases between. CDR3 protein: CASSIKRAGSYEQYF. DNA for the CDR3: TGTGCCAGTAGTATAAAAAGGGCGGGGAGCTACGAGCAGTACTTC.

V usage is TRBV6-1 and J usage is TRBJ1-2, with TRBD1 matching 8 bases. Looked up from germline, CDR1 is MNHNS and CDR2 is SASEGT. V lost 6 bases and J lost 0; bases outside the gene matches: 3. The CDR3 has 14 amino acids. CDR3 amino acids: CASSRTGPNYGYTF. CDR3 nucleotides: TGTGCCAGCAGCAGGACAGGGCCTAACTATGGCTACACCTTC.

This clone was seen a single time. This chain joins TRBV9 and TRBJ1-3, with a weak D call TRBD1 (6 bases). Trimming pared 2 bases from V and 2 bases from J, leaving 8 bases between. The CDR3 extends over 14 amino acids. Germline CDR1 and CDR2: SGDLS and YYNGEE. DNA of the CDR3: TGTGCCAGCAGCGTTCAGGGGACTGGAAACACCATATATTTT. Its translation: CASSVQGTGNTIYF.

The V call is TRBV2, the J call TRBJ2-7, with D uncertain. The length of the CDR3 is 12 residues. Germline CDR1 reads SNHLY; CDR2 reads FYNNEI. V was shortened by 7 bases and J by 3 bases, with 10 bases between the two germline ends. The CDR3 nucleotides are TGTGCCAGCACCGGTGATAGCTACGAGCAGTACTTC. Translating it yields CASTGDSYEQYF.

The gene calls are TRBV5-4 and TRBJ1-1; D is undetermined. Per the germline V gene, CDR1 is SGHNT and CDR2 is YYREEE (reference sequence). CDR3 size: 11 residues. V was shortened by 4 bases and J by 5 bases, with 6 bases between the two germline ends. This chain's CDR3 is CASSLRTEAFF. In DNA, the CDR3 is TGTGCCAGCAGCCTTAGAACTGAAGCTTTCTTT.

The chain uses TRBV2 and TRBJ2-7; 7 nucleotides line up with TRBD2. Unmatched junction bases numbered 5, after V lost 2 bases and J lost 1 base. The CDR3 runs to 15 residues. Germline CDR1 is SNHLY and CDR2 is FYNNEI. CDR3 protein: CASSEKGEGSYEQYF. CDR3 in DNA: TGTGCCAGCAGTGAAAAAGGGGAGGGTTCCTACGAGCAGTACTTC.

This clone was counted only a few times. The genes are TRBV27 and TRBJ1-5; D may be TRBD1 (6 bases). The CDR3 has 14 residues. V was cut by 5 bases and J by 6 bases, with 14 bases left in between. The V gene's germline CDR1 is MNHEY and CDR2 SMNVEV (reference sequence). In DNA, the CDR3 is TGTGCCAGCAGTAGGGCACAGGGAGGTCAGCCCCAGCATTTT. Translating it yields CASSRAQGGQPQHF.

The CDR3 is CASRPGTGDNNSPLHF. CDR3 nucleotides: TGCGCCAGCAGGCCCGGGACAGGGGATAATAATTCACCCCTCCACTTT. The gene calls are TRBV5-1 and TRBJ1-6, with TRBD1 matching over 10 bases. Germline V gives CDR1 SGHRS, CDR2 YFSETQ. The CDR3 is made up of 16 amino acids. The trim removed 5 bases at V and 5 bases at J, leaving 7 bases unmatched.

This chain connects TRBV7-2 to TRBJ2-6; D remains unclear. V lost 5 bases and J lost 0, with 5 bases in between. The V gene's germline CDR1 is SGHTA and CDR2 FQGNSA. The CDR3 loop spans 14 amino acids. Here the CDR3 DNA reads TGTGCCAGCAGCCACGACTCTGGGGCCAACGTCCTGACTTTC. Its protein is CASSHDSGANVLTF.

The CDR3 DNA sequence: TGCGCCAGCAGCGAAGAGGCGGGCTACACCTTC. Translated: CASSEEAGYTF. The chain carries TRBV5-1 and TRBJ1-2; D not resolved. The CDR3 is 11 residues long. V was trimmed by 4 bases and J by 8 bases, leaving 9 bases between them. CDR1 is SGHRS and CDR2 is YFSETQ in the germline V gene.

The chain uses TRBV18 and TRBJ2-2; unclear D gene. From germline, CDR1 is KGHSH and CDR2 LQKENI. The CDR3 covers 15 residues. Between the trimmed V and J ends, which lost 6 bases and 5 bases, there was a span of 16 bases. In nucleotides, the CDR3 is TGTGCCAGCTCGCTCAATTCTAGAGCGACCGGGGAGCTGTTTTTT. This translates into CASSLNSRATGELFF.

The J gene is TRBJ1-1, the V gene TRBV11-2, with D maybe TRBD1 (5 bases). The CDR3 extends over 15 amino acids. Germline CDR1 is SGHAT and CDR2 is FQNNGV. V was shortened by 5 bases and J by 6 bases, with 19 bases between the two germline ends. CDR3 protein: CASSGLAGSFSEAFF. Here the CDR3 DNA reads TGTGCCAGCAGCGGTTTGGCAGGGTCTTTCTCTGAAGCTTTCTTT.

The CDR3 reads CASSVVGVGRGQKNTEAFF. As DNA, the CDR3 is TGTGCCAGCAGCGTAGTTGGGGTCGGGAGGGGACAGAAGAACACTGAAGCTTTCTTT. The V gene is TRBV9, the J gene TRBJ1-1, with 7 bases that match TRBD1. Germline trimming cut 0 bases from V and 1 base from J; bases unmatched to any gene: 15. The CDR3 totals 19 residues. Germline CDR1 SGDLS, CDR2 YYNGEE.